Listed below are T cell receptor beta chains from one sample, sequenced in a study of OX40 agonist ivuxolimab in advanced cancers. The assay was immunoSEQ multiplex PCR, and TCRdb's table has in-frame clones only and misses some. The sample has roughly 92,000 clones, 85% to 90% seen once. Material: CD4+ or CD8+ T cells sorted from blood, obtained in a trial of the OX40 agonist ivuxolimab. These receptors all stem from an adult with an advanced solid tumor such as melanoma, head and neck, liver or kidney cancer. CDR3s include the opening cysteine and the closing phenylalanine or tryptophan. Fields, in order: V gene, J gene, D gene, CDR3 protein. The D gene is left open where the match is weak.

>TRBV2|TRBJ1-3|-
CASSARGSGNTIYF
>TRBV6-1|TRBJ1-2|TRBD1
CASSEGFRGGIYGYTF
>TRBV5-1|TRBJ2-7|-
CASSFRQVGGEQYF
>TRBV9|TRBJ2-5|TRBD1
CASSVLSGQQETQYF
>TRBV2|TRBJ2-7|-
CASSDQGWGFYEQYF
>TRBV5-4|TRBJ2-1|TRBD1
CASHQGQPLSSYNEQFF
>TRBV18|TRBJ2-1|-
CASSPQGGNEQFF
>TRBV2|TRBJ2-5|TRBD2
CASSDSGRGETQYF
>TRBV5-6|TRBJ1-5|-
CASSLGRLGPQHF
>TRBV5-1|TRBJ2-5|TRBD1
CASSTPGQGYETQYF
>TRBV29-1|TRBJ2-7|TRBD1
CSVEGQGAYEQYF
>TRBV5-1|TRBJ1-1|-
CASSLAFGGPTEAFF
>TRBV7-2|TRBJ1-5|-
CASSLAGGARQPQHF
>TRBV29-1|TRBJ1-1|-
CSVGGREWMNTEAFF
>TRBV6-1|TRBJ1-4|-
CASSDQGLNEKLFF
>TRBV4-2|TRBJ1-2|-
CASSQAGRSNYGYTF
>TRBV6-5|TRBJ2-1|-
CASSRQPLYNEQFF
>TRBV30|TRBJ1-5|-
CAYDGGSNQPQHF
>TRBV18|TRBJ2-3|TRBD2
CASSLAGERADTQYF
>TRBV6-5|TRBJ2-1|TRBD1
CASSGTVGSYNEQFF
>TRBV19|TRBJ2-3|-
CASSIRAARQGTQYF
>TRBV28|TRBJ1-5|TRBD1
CASSILQGQGGNQPQHF
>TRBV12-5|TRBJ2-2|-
CASGLDWTGELFF
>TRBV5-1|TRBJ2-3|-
CASSLATQLSTDTQYF
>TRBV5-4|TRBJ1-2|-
CASSLVGDGYTF
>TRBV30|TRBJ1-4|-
CAWSVREGRLFF